This T cell receptor (beta chain) was recovered during a study of blood T cell repertoires in COVID-19. Overall study context: Some COVID-19 samples were acute and others convalescent; all came from the United States, Italy and Spain. PBMCs, B-cell-depleted T cells, or T cells provided the cDNA or gDNA that made up the material.

Authors' analysis steps: By means of reference gene primer amplification, nucleated cell counts were estimated. TCRdb keeps only in-frame clones here, not all; method: immunoSEQ multiplex PCR. The DNA gave D and trimming, while V, J and clone size come from that table. The sample yields about 400,000 clones, 87% seen once. Participants came from roughly 24 US areas, aged about 18 to 89 years. Per the germline V gene, CDR1 is SGHRS and CDR2 is YFSETQ. Trimming cost V 1 base and J 6 bases; bases outside gene matches: 7. The CDR3 length is 15 residues. The sample consisted of PBMCs or T cells enriched from blood (not recorded which). This TCR derives from a woman in her late teens or twenties with acute COVID-19. The chain links TRBV5-1 to TRBJ1-2, with 9 bases aligning to TRBD1. The CDR3 reads CASSLQQGALDGYTF. The CDR3 region has the DNA TGCGCCAGCAGCTTGCAACAGGGGGCACTCGATGGCTACACCTTC.